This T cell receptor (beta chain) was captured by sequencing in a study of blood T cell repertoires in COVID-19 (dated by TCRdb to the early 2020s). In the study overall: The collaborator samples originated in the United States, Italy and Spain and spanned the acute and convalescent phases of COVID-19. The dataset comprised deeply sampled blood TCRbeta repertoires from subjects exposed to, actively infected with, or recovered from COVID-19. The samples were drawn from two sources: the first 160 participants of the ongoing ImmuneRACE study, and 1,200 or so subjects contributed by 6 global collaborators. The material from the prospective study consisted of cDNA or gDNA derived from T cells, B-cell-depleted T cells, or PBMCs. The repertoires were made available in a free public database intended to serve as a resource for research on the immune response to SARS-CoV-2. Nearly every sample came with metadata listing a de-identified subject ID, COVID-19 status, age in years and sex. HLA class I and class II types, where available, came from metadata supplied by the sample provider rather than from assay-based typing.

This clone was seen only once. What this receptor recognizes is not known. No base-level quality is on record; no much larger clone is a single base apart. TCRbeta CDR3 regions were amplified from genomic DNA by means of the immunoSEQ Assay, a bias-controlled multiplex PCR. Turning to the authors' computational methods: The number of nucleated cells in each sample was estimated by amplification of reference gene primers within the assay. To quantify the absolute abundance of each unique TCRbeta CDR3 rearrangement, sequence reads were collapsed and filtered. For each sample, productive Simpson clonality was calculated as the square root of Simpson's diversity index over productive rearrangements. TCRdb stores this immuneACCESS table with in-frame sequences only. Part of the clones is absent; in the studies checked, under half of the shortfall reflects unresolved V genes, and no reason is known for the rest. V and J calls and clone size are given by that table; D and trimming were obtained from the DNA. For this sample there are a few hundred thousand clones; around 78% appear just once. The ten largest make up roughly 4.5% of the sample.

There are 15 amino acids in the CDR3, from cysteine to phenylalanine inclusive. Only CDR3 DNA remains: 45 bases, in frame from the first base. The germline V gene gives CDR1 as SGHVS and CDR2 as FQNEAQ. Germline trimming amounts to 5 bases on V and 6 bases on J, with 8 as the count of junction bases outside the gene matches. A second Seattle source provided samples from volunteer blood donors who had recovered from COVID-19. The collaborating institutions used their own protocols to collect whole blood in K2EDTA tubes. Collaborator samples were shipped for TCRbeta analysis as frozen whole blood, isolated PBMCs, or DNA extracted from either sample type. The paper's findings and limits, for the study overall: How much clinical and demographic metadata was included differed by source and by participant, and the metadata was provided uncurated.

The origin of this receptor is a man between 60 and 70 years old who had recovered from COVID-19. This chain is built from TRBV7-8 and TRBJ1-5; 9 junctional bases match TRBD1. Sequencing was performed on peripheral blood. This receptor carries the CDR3 CASSPGTGTGQPQHF. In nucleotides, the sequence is TGTGCCAGCAGCCCTGGGACAGGGACTGGTCAGCCCCAGCATTTT.